This TCR beta chain emerged from a study of T cell repertoires in cytomegalovirus infection. Overall study context: Peptides in the study included HLA-C-restricted and HLA-B-restricted CMV epitopes. Public TCR beta signatures indicated both CMV infection and matching HLA type. Study-level findings and limits: The ex vivo response was dominated by HLA-C-restricted CMV-specific TCR beta clonotypes. Summed frequency of public TCR beta families distinguished CMV carriers with the relevant HLA.

To note about this clonotype: Antigen unknown.

A single record per CDR3 protein comes from TCRdb applying MiXCR to the reads. The profile shows roughly 280,000 distinct CDR3 sequences, about 20% of them singletons. V lost 2 bases, J lost 0 bases, and 6 bases stayed unmatched. From germline, CDR1 is SGHDN and CDR2 FVKESK. This CDR3 spans 18 amino acids. Material: cultured PBMCs, obtained from culture after CMV antigen stimulation. This clonotype originated in a human donor in good health (CMV status not recorded). Some clones in this sample may be carry-over from other donors' samples. V and J are TRBV14 and TRBJ2-2; the match to TRBD1 covers 10 bases. The CDR3 DNA is TGTGCCAGCAGCCAACTAAACGGACAGGGGGCGAACACCGGGGAGCTGTTTTTT. Amino acids: CASSQLNGQGANTGELFF.